This entry concerns a single T cell receptor beta chain. This entry belongs to a study of regulatory T cells in long-lasting Graves disease. After removal of 5 bases from V and 5 bases from J, the junction contained 3 bases not matched to a gene. From germline, CDR1 is GTSNPN and CDR2 SVGIG (reference sequence). This CDR3 contains 12 residues. Arm-PCR with iRepertoire HTBI primers amplified the CDR3 regions for these TCR beta libraries. TCRdb independently ran MiXCR on the multiplex PCR reads; one entry per CDR3 protein. The table lists about 540,000 distinct CDR3 sequences, approximately 13% of them singletons, with roughly a tenth in the top ten. Time point denoted: newly diagnosed GD, antithyroid drugs for less than 3 months. The TCR library was prepared using RNA isolated from PBMCs. These data were likewise used in another study, on T cells in Graves' hyperthyroidism and ophthalmopathy. As that study records: Researchers found most expanded thyroid clonotypes above 0.001 in blood as well.

The sample here was peripheral blood mononuclear cells (PBMCs), taken at new diagnosis, from a patient treated with antithyroid drugs. The TCR sequence derives from a man in his thirties or forties with Graves disease. The gene calls are TRBV30 and TRBJ2-5; 9 positions agree with TRBD1. CDR3 nucleotides: TGTGCCTGGGACAGGGGGGGGGAGACCCAGTACTTC. Protein: CAWDRGGETQYF.